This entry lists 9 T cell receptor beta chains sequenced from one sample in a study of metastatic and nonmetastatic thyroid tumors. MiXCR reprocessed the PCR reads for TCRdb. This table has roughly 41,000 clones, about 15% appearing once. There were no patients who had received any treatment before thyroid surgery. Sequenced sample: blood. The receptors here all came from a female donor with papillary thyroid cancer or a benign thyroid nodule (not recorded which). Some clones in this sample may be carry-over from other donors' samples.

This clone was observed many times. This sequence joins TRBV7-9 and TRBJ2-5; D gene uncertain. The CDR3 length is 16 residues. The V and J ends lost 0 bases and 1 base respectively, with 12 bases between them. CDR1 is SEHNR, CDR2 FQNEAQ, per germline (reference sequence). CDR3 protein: CASSLARPAFQETQYF. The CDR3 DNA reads TGTGCCAGCAGCTTAGCTCGTCCAGCGTTCCAAGAGACCCAGTACTTC.

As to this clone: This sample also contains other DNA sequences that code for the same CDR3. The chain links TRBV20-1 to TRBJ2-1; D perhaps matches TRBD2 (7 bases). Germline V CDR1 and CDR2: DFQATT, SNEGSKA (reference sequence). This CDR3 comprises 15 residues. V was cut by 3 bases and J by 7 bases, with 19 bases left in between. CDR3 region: CSASGGGRAKNEQFF. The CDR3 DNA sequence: TGCAGTGCTAGTGGAGGGGGGAGGGCCAAAAATGAGCAGTTCTTC.

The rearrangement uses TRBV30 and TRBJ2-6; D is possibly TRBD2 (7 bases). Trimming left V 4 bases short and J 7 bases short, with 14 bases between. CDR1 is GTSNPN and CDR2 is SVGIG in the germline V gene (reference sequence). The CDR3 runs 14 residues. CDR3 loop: CAWMGGGGANVLTF. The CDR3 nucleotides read TGTGCCTGGATGGGGGGAGGGGGAGCCAACGTCCTGACTTTC.

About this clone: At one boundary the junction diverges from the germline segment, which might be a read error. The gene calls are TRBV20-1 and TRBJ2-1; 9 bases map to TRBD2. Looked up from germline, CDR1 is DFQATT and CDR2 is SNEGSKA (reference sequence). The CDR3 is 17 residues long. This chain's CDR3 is CSARVLGGRAVYNEQFF. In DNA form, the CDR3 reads TGCAGCGCTAGAGTCCTTGGCGGGAGGGCCGTTTACAATGAGCAGTTCTTC.

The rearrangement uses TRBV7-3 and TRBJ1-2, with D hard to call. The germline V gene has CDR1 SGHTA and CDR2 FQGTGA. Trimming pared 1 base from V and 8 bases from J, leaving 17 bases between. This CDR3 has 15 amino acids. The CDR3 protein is CASSLNVGVKSGYTF. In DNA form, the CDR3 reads TGTGCCAGCAGCTTAAACGTCGGGGTTAAATCAGGCTACACCTTC.

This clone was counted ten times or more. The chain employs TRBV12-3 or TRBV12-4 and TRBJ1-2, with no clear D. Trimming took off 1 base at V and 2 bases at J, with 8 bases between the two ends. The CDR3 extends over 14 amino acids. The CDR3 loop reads CASSLGGSNYGYTF. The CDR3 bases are TGTGCCAGCAGTTTAGGGGGATCGAACTATGGCTACACCTTC.

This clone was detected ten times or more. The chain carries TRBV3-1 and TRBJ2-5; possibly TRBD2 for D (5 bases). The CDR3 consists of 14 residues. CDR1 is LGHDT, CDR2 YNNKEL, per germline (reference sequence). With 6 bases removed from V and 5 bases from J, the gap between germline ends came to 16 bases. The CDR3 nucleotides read TGTGCCAGCAGTTCTACCGGTGGGGAGGAGACCCAGTACTTC. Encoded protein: CASSSTGGEETQYF.

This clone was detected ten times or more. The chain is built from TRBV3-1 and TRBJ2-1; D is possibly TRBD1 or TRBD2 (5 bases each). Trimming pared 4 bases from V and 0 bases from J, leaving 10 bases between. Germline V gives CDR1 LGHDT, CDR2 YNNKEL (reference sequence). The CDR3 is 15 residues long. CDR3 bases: TGTGCCAGCAGCCCGGGACCCCTCTCCTACAATGAGCAGTTCTTC. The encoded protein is CASSPGPLSYNEQFF.

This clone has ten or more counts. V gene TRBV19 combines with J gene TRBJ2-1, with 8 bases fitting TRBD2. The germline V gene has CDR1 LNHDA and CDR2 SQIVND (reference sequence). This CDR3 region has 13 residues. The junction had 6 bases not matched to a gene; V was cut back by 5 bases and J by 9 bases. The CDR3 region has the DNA TGTGCCAGTAGTCCGGGACTAGAATTTGAGCAGTTCTTC. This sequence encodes CASSPGLEFEQFF. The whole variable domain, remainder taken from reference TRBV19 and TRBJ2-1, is DGGITQSPKYLFRKEGQNVTLSCEQNLNHDAMYWYRQDPGQGLRLIYYSQIVNDFQKGDIAEGYSVSREKKESFPLTVTSAQKNPTAFYLCASSPGLEFEQFFGPGTRLTVL.